This T cell receptor beta chain derives from a study of tumor-infiltrating lymphocytes in primary liver carcinoma. Study details: Tumor lesions were T1-T3 N0M0 and spanned about 4.2 to 10 cm. Every sample contained roughly 3.5 to 7.13 million productive TCRbeta reads, and these numbers were similar from one tissue type to another.

This CDR3 region has 14 residues. Germline CDR1 is MNHNS and CDR2 is SASEGT. Out of unsorted whole blood came the blood RNA, and germline DNA was extracted as well. With 400 to 550 ng total RNA as template and a constant-region primer, TCR beta cDNA was made. Nested multiplex PCR, run for three rounds with slightly modified ARM-PCR, yielded TCR beta libraries. TRBV1-TRBV30 forward primers and a C-beta reverse primer were used in the first two PCR rounds, which each ran for approximately 10 cycles. TCRdb called the multiplex PCR reads again in MiXCR, with one record for every CDR3 protein. The table shows some 320,000 distinct CDR3 sequences, with 60% to 80% occurring only once. As regards this clonotype: A read error may account for a junction end that differs from germline.

The origin of this receptor is a middle-aged man with primary liver carcinoma and hepatitis B virus infection. This rearrangement joins TRBV6-1 to TRBJ2-1, with a tentative D call TRBD2 (6 bases). Sequencing used peripheral blood. The CDR3 coding sequence is TGTGCCAGCTCGAAGAACGTGGGGGGTAATGAGGAGTTCTTC. Protein product: CASSKNVGGNEEFF.